This TCR beta chain is drawn from a study of OX40 agonist ivuxolimab in advanced cancers. CDR1 is KGHSH and CDR2 is LQKENI in the germline V gene. This CDR3 has 13 residues. V was shortened by 3 bases and J by 0 bases, with 5 bases between the two germline ends. About this clone: Its target is unknown.

Assay: immunoSEQ multiplex PCR; the TCRdb copy retains only in-frame clones and omits some. The sample has some 65,000 clones, around 87% seen once. Overall study findings and caveats: With doses of 0.1 to 3.0 mg/kg, CD4+ and CD8+ blood T cells had undergone clonal expansion by week 6.

Sequencing used CD4+ or CD8+ T cells sorted from blood, obtained in a trial of the OX40 agonist ivuxolimab. The chain uses TRBV18 and TRBJ1-1; the D is unclear. The sequence derives from an adult with an advanced solid tumor such as melanoma, head and neck, liver or kidney cancer. The CDR3 DNA reads as TGTGCCAGCTCACCTAGGTTGAACACTGAAGCTTTCTTT. It specifies CASSPRLNTEAFF.